The clone carrying this T cell receptor (beta chain) was counted only a few times. Its antigen is not known. With 0 bases removed from V and 7 bases from J, the gap between germline ends came to 15 bases. The CDR3 consists of 16 residues. Looked up from germline, CDR1 is PRHDT and CDR2 is FYEKMQ (reference sequence). The study reverse transcribed the entire isolated RNA, so it sequenced expressed TCRB transcripts. Only in-frame clones appear in the TCRdb table, and some are missing; sequencing was by immunoSEQ multiplex PCR. The data show roughly 330,000 clones, with approximately 13% seen just once and 0.015% held by the top ten. The record originates from a study of beta chain features in type 1 diabetes. Looking at the study overall: In all, around 99 million sorted cells from all samples were analyzed.

General observations from the study: Patients showed naive, central memory and Treg TCRB repertoires that appeared more similar than those of healthy donors. Across all four CD4+ subsets, people with type 1 diabetes showed modestly shorter TCRB CDR3s.

Sequences were obtained from naive CD4+ T cells from blood. This sequence joins TRBV13 and TRBJ1-4, with a tentative D call TRBD1 (5 bases). The clonotype was recovered from a woman between 18 and 29 years old with type 1 diabetes. The CDR3 protein is CASSLGAPDSFEKLFF. The CDR3 DNA follows: TGTGCCAGCAGCTTAGGGGCCCCCGACAGTTTTGAAAAACTGTTTTTT.